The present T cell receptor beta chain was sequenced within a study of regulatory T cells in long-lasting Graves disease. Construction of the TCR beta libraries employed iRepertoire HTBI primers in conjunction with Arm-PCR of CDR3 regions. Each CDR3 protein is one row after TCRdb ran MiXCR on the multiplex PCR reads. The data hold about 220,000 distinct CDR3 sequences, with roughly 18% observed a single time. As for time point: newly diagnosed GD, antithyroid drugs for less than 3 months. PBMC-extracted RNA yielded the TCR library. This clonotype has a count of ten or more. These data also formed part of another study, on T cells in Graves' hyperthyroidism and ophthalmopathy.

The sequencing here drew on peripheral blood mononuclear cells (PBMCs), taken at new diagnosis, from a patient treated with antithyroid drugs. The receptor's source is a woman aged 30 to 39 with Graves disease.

The CDR3 DNA reads TGTGCCAGCTCACCACCTAGACTAGCGGGTAAACAAGAGACCCAGTACTTC. This encodes CASSPPRLAGKQETQYF. This chain connects TRBV18 to TRBJ2-5, with 10 bases that match TRBD2. This CDR3 is built from 17 residues. CDR1 is KGHSH, CDR2 LQKENI, per germline. V trimming: 0 bases; J trimming: 2 bases; junction bases outside the gene matches: 6.